The 25 T cell receptor beta chains below were found in one sample sequenced in a study of T cell responses to AZD1222 COVID-19 vaccine. Measured with immunoSEQ multiplex PCR; TCRdb has only the in-frame clones, and not every one. Of about 140,000 clones listed, approximately 93% were seen once; the top ten hold around 0.9%. Specimen: peripheral blood, collected on day 0 of MenACWY control vaccination. The receptors originated from an adult in good health.

The rearrangement joins TRBV24-1 to TRBJ2-1, with 8 bases identical to TRBD2. J lost 9 bases, V lost 0 bases, and 6 bases had no gene match. This CDR3 contains 15 residues. Germline V gene data show CDR1 as KGHDR and CDR2 as SFDVKD. The CDR3 DNA reads TGTGCCACCAGTGATTTGGGACTAGCCACGGGTGAGCAGTTCTTC. Translated, it gives CATSDLGLATGEQFF.

This chain joins TRBV3-1 (or the pseudogene TRBV3-2) and TRBJ2-1; D possibly corresponds to TRBD2 (5 bases). Trimming stripped 1 base from V and 6 bases from J, with 13 bases between. The CDR3 runs to 15 residues. Germline V gene data show CDR1 as LGHDT and CDR2 as YNNKEL (reference sequence). The CDR3 DNA reads as TGTGCCAGCAGCCAAGGACTAAGTGAAGTCAATGAGCAGTTCTTC. It yields the protein CASSQGLSEVNEQFF.

The chain employs TRBV10-3 and TRBJ2-5, with 8 bases identical to TRBD1. This CDR3 has 15 residues. Germline trimming cut 3 bases from V and 3 bases from J; bases unmatched to any gene: 6. CDR1 is ENHRY and CDR2 is SYGVKD in the germline V gene. Here the CDR3 reads CAISDRGQAKETQYF. CDR3 nucleotide sequence: TGTGCCATCAGTGACAGGGGACAGGCCAAAGAGACCCAGTACTTC.

CDR3 sequence: CSASGGLGGYNEQFF. The CDR3 DNA follows: TGCAGTGCTAGTGGGGGACTAGGAGGGTACAATGAGCAGTTCTTC. The genes are TRBV20-1 and TRBJ2-1; 8 bases map to TRBD2. Germline loops: CDR1 DFQATT, CDR2 SNEGSKA (reference sequence). V shed 3 bases and J 4 bases; nucleotides not matched to a gene: 8. The CDR3 covers 15 residues.

V is TRBV6-5 and J is TRBJ1-2, with D maybe TRBD1 (6 bases). Trimming shortened V by 7 bases and J by 3 bases, and 12 bases separated the two germline ends. The CDR3 consists of 13 residues. Germline CDR1 reads MNHEY; CDR2 reads SVGAGI. The CDR3, as DNA: TGTGCCAGCACCCAAGGGGGGTACTATGGCTACACCTTC. Encoded protein: CASTQGGYYGYTF.

The V gene is TRBV19, the J gene TRBJ1-1; 7 bases are a match to TRBD1. This CDR3 region has 14 residues. The V gene's germline CDR1 is LNHDA and CDR2 SQIVND (reference sequence). J gave up 6 bases and V 8 bases, and 12 bases lay outside the gene matches. CDR3 DNA sequence: TGTGCCAGTCGAAGGACAGACAGGGCCCCTGAAGCTTTCTTT. Translated: CASRRTDRAPEAFF.

The rearrangement joins TRBV19 to TRBJ1-4; weak D call: TRBD1 (6 bases). This CDR3 comprises 14 residues. CDR1 and CDR2 from the germline V gene are LNHDA and SQIVND (reference sequence). The germline V and J ends were trimmed by 3 bases and 8 bases, with 13 bases remaining between them. The CDR3 spells CASSIFGGQEKLFF. The CDR3 DNA sequence: TGTGCCAGTAGTATCTTCGGGGGCCAGGAAAAACTGTTTTTT.

The chain recombines TRBV15 with TRBJ2-1, with a weak D call TRBD1 (6 bases). CDR1 LNHNV and CDR2 YYDKDF come from the germline V gene (reference sequence). The CDR3 spans 14 residues. V was clipped by 5 bases and J by 1 base, with 9 bases between them. The CDR3, as DNA: TGTGCCACCAGCTACAGGGTGTCCTACAATGAGCAGTTCTTC. It specifies CATSYRVSYNEQFF. Full variable domain (outside the CDR3, taken from reference TRBV15 and TRBJ2-1): DAMVIQNPRYQVTQFGKPVTLSCSQTLNHNVMYWYQQKSSQAPKLLFHYYDKDFNNEADTPDNFQSRRPNTSFCFLDIRSPGLGDTAMYLCATSYRVSYNEQFFGPGTRLTVL.

This chain links TRBV6-2 or TRBV6-3 with TRBJ2-1; D is perhaps TRBD1 (6 bases). This CDR3 is 18 amino acids long. Between the trimmed V and J ends, which lost 0 bases and 4 bases, there was a span of 19 bases. Germline assignment: CDR1 MNHEY and CDR2 SVGEGT. CDR3: CASSYSSQGGNRYNEQFF. CDR3 nucleotides: TGTGCCAGCAGTTACTCTTCCCAAGGGGGAAATAGGTACAATGAGCAGTTCTTC.

The V and J genes are TRBV10-1 and TRBJ2-7; the match to TRBD1 covers 11 bases. V shed 1 base, J shed 6 bases, and the junction held 11 bases outside the gene matches. Germline V lookup: CDR1 WNHNN, CDR2 SYGVQD (reference sequence). The CDR3 has 17 amino acids. This CDR3 reads CASSEYQVGQGATEQYF. As DNA, the CDR3 is TGCGCCAGCAGTGAGTACCAGGTTGGACAGGGGGCGACCGAGCAGTACTTC.

The chain is built from TRBV5-6 and TRBJ1-1, with D maybe TRBD1 (6 bases). This CDR3 contains 13 residues. Trimming shortened V by 0 bases and J by 7 bases, and 10 bases separated the two germline ends. From germline, CDR1 is SGHDT and CDR2 YYEEEE. CDR3 DNA: TGTGCCAGCAGCTTGGTTCCGGACAGTGAAGCTTTCTTT. Its protein is CASSLVPDSEAFF.

For the CDR3, the DNA is TGTGCCAGCAGCGTAGATCCAACTAGCGGGGGACAAGAGACCCAGTACTTC. Its translation: CASSVDPTSGGQETQYF. This chain links TRBV9 with TRBJ2-5; 11 bases line up with TRBD2. This CDR3 is 17 amino acids long. Per germline, CDR1 SGDLS and CDR2 YYNGEE. With 0 bases clipped from V and 2 bases from J, the junction kept 6 bases outside the gene matches.

V and J are TRBV28 and TRBJ2-2, with D hard to call. Looked up from germline, CDR1 is MDHEN and CDR2 is SYDVKM. CDR3 length: 15 residues. With 5 bases removed from V and 4 bases from J, the gap between germline ends came to 14 bases. The CDR3 loop is CASSPYNRVTGELFF. Here the CDR3 DNA reads TGTGCCAGCAGTCCCTATAATCGCGTCACCGGGGAGCTGTTTTTT.

This sequence joins TRBV27 and TRBJ1-2; D not resolved. The V end lost 0 bases, the J end lost 2 bases, and 7 bases lay between the germline ends. The germline V gene encodes CDR1 MNHEY and CDR2 SMNVEV (reference sequence). This CDR3 is built from 14 residues. CDR3 sequence (DNA): TGTGCCAGCAGTTTATCGAGGATAAACTATGGCTACACCTTC. Protein sequence: CASSLSRINYGYTF.

The CDR3 DNA follows: TGTGCCAGCAGCCACCGAGCCGGACCGAACACTGAAGCTTTCTTT. It specifies CASSHRAGPNTEAFF. The chain uses TRBV5-4 and TRBJ1-1; D remains unclear. The ends were cut back, 4 bases at V and 1 base at J, with 14 bases in the middle. The germline V gene encodes CDR1 SGHNT and CDR2 YYREEE (reference sequence). This CDR3 comprises 15 residues.

The chain employs TRBV7-2 and TRBJ2-1, with 10 nucleotides matching TRBD1. Germline loops: CDR1 SGHTA, CDR2 FQGNSA. The CDR3 extends over 15 amino acids. V dropped 7 bases and J dropped 1; count of bases not matched to a gene: 4. The CDR3, as DNA: TGTGCCAGCACCCGGGACAGGGGTTCCTACAATGAGCAGTTCTTC. It is translated as CASTRDRGSYNEQFF.

The chain uses TRBV7-9 and TRBJ2-7, with D possibly being TRBD2 (7 bases). The V gene's germline CDR1 is SEHNR and CDR2 FQNEAQ (reference sequence). The CDR3 covers 17 residues. Trimming left V 1 base short and J 5 bases short, with 21 bases between. The CDR3 loop reads CASSLGPGGPLVDEQYF. As DNA, the CDR3 is TGTGCCAGCAGCTTAGGTCCCGGGGGGCCCCTCGTGGACGAGCAGTACTTC.

The chain combines TRBV28 with TRBJ1-1, with D uncertain. This CDR3 has 13 residues. Germline V gives CDR1 MDHEN, CDR2 SYDVKM. V lost 6 bases, J lost 1 base, and 9 bases lay in between. CDR3 in amino acids: CASRDTENTEAFF. CDR3 DNA: TGTGCCAGCAGGGATACAGAGAACACTGAAGCTTTCTTT.

J is TRBJ1-4 and V is TRBV14, with 8 bases that match TRBD1. Germline V gene sequence: CDR1 SGHDN, CDR2 FVKESK. The CDR3 has 18 amino acids. V lost 4 bases and J lost 3; bases outside the gene matches: 13. This chain's CDR3 is CASSRIPGQVSANEKLFF. The CDR3 DNA is TGTGCCAGCAGCCGGATACCGGGACAGGTTTCTGCTAATGAAAAACTGTTTTTT. Combining the CDR3 with reference TRBV14 and TRBJ1-4 gives the whole variable domain EAGVTQFPSHSVIEKGQTVTLRCDPISGHDNLYWYRRVMGKEIKFLLHFVKESKQDESGMPNNRFLAERTGGTYSTLKVQPAELEDSGVYFCASSRIPGQVSANEKLFFGSGTQLSVL.

This chain uses TRBV5-8 with TRBJ2-7; D might be TRBD1 (5 bases). With 0 bases removed from V and 4 bases from J, the gap between germline ends came to 17 bases. CDR1 is SGHTS and CDR2 is YDEGEE in the germline V gene. This CDR3 contains 16 residues. CDR3 bases: TGTGCCAGCAGCTTGGTAGGGTTACAGGCGTTTTACGAGCAGTACTTC. It yields the protein CASSLVGLQAFYEQYF.

The rearrangement joins TRBV2 to TRBJ1-2; D uncertain. The germline V gene has CDR1 SNHLY and CDR2 FYNNEI. V lost 5 bases to trimming and J lost 4 bases, with 14 bases between them. This CDR3 contains 14 residues. The CDR3 coding sequence is TGTGCCAGCAGTAGGCCGACGGCGGGCTATGGCTACACCTTC. Translating it yields CASSRPTAGYGYTF.

This clone was found once. The rearrangement uses TRBV5-5 and TRBJ1-4; D is unclear. V was pared by 0 bases and J by 4 bases, with 7 bases between. Germline CDR1 SGHKS, CDR2 YYEKEE (reference sequence). This CDR3 is built from 14 residues. The CDR3 DNA reads as TGTGCCAGCAGCTTGGCCCAAGTTAATGAAAAACTGTTTTTT. Translated, it gives CASSLAQVNEKLFF.

The V and J genes are TRBV19 and TRBJ1-3, with unresolved D. The CDR3 is made up of 15 amino acids. Per the germline V gene, CDR1 is LNHDA and CDR2 is SQIVND (reference sequence). Trimming removed 4 bases from V and 2 bases from J, with 12 bases in between. The CDR3 region is CASSKSRQTGNTIYF. For the CDR3, the DNA is TGTGCCAGTAGTAAATCACGGCAAACTGGAAACACCATATATTTT.

The count of this clone is one. This chain uses TRBV11-2 with TRBJ2-7; D not certain. The V end lost 0 bases, the J end lost 3 bases, and 6 bases lay between the germline ends. Germline V CDR1 and CDR2: SGHAT, FQNNGV. The CDR3 loop spans 13 amino acids. The CDR3: CASSLDLHYEQYF. DNA for the CDR3: TGTGCCAGCAGCTTAGATCTCCACTACGAGCAGTACTTC.

The V and J genes are TRBV4-1 and TRBJ1-4; D gene uncertain. V lost 7 bases to trimming and J lost 8 bases, with 17 bases between them. This CDR3 spans 14 amino acids. Germline V CDR1 and CDR2: MGHRA, YSYEKL. As DNA, the CDR3 is TGCGCCAGCACCACGGGAAGGACGCAAGAAAAACTGTTTTTT. Translated: CASTTGRTQEKLFF.